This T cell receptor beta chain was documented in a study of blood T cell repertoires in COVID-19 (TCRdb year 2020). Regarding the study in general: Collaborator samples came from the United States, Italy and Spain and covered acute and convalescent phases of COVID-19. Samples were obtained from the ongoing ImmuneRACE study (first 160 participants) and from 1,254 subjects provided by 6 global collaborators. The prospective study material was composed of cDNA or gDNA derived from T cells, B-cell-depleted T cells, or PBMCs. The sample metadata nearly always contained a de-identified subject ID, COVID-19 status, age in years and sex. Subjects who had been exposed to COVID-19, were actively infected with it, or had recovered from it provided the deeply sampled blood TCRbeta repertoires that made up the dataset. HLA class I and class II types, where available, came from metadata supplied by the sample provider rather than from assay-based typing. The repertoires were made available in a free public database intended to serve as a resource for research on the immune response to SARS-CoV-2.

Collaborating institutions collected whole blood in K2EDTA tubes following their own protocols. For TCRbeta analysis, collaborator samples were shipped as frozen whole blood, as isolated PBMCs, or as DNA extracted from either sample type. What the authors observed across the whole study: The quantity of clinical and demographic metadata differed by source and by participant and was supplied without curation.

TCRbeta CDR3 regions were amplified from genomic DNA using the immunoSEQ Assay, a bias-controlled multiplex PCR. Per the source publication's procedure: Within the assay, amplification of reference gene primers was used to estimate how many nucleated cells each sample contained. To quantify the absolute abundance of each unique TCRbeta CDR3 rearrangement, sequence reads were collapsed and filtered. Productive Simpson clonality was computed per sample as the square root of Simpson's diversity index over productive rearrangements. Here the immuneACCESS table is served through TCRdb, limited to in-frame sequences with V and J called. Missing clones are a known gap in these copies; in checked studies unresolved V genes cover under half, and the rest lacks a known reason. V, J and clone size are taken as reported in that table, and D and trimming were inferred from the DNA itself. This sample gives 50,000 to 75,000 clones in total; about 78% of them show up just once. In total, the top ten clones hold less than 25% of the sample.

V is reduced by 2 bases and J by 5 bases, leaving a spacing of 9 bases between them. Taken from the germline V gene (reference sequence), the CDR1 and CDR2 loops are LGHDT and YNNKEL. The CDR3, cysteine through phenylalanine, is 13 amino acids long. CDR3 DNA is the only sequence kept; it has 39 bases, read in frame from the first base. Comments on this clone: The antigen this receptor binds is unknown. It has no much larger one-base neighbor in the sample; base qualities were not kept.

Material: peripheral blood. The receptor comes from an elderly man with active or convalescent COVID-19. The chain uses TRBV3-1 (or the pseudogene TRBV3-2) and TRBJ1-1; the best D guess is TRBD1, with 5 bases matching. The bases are TGTGCCAGCAGCCAACTGGGGGGGACTGAAGCTTTCTTT. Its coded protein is CASSQLGGTEAFF.